This is a list of T cell receptor beta chains from one sample in a study of response to subunit inactivated influenza vaccine. TCRdb called the RT-PCR reads again in MiXCR, with one record for every CDR3 protein. The data hold fewer than 600,000 distinct CDR3 sequences, with around 7.9% observed a single time. The sequencing used PBMCs from blood, collected roughly 24 months after vaccination. The receptor set was obtained from a man between 50 and 69 years old who received an inactivated influenza vaccine. Each CDR3 is given with its conserved first and last residue. A D gene is named only where the DNA matches it firmly. Size is stated for part of the rows, as once, few or many counts, or as a class when the clone is expanded.

TRBD1	many	TRBV20-1	TRBJ1-2	TGCAGTGCTACCCGGGACAGTCACTATGGCTACACCTTC	CSATRDSHYGYTF
NA	few	TRBV5-4	TRBJ1-1	TGTGCCAGCAGCTTGGTACAGGGTGTCACTGAAGCTTTCTTT	CASSLVQGVTEAFF
TRBD1	NA	TRBV2	TRBJ2-5	TGTGCCAGCAGTGGGCGGACAGGGGCGAGGGAGACCCAGTACTTC	CASSGRTGARETQYF
TRBD1	NA	TRBV18	TRBJ2-7	TGTGCCAGCTCACTAGTCACAGGGGTTTGGAACGAGCAGTACTTC	CASSLVTGVWNEQYF
NA	many	TRBV4-3	TRBJ2-7	TGCGCCAGCAGCCAAGACAGGCCCTACGAGCAGTACTTC	CASSQDRPYEQYF
NA	few	TRBV24-1	TRBJ2-3	TGTGCCACCAGTGATTTGGCGATAGATACGCAGTATTTT	CATSDLAIDTQYF
TRBD1	NA	TRBV30	TRBJ2-3	TGTGCCTGGAGTGAGCCCCGTCAGGGGGTCTCCCTTACAGATACGCAGTATTTT	CAWSEPRQGVSLTDTQYF
TRBD2	NA	TRBV6-1	TRBJ2-7	TGTGCCAGCACCGGGACTAGCGGGGGATACGAGCAGTACTTC	CASTGTSGGYEQYF
TRBD1	many	TRBV15	TRBJ2-1	TGTGCCACCAGCAAACGACAGGGATCCTACAATGAGCAGTTCTTC	CATSKRQGSYNEQFF
NA	few	TRBV20-1	TRBJ2-7	TGCAGTGCTAAGGTGGGGGAGCAGTACTTC	CSAKVGEQYF
NA	few	TRBV4-2	TRBJ2-1	TGTGCCAGCAGAGATCCAGGATCCTACAATGAGCAGTTCTTC	CASRDPGSYNEQFF
NA	many	TRBV7-2	TRBJ2-1	TGTGCCAGCAGCTTAGCGCACGATAGCTCCTACAATGAGCAGTTCTTC	CASSLAHDSSYNEQFF
NA	many	TRBV5-1	TRBJ2-2	TGCGCCAGCAGCTTACAGAGGACTCAGCACGGGGAGCTGTTTTTT	CASSLQRTQHGELFF
TRBD2	NA	TRBV6-2/TRBV6-3	TRBJ2-1	TGTGCCAGCAGTTCGGCGGGGGATTACAATGAGCAGTTCTTC	CASSSAGDYNEQFF
NA	NA	TRBV27	TRBJ2-7	TGTGCCAGCAGTCCTATTGACAGTACCTACGAGCAGTACTTC	CASSPIDSTYEQYF
TRBD1	NA	TRBV5-5	TRBJ2-5	TGTGCCAGCAGGCCGACGTGGGACAGGGGGCTAGAGACCCAGTACTTC	CASRPTWDRGLETQYF
TRBD2	few	TRBV9	TRBJ2-3	TGTGCCAGCAGCGTGGGACTAGCGGCGATCACAGATACGCAGTATTTT	CASSVGLAAITDTQYF
NA	NA	TRBV7-6	TRBJ2-7	TGTGCCAGCAGCTCGGGGAGACAGTTAGACTACGAGCAGTACTTC	CASSSGRQLDYEQYF
TRBD1	many	TRBV25-1	TRBJ2-1	TGTGCCAGCAGTGAATGGGCCGCCGGAGGACAGGGCCTCATCTACAATGAGCAGTTCTTC	CASSEWAAGGQGLIYNEQFF
NA	many	TRBV6-2/TRBV6-3	TRBJ2-1	TGTGCCAGCAGTCCGCCGGGCGCCTACAATGAGCAGTTCTTC	CASSPPGAYNEQFF
NA	few	TRBV5-6	TRBJ1-4	TGTGCCAGCAGCGCGGTGGGGGAGTCAACTAATGAAAAACTGTTTTTT	CASSAVGESTNEKLFF
NA	few	TRBV6-5	TRBJ2-3	TGTGCCAGCAGTTACTCGTGGTCTAGCACAGATACGCAGTATTTT	CASSYSWSSTDTQYF
TRBD2	many	TRBV10-3	TRBJ2-1	TGTGCCATCAGTGATATTCCGGGCGGGAGCTCCTACAATGAGCAGTTCTTC	CAISDIPGGSSYNEQFF
TRBD2	few	TRBV20-1	TRBJ2-1	TGCAGTGCGAGACCGGGACTAGCGGGAGATTACTACAATGAGCAGTTCTTC	CSARPGLAGDYYNEQFF
NA	NA	TRBV28	TRBJ1-2	TGTGCCAGCAGCCGACCGGCAGGTTCGGCCACGAACTATGGCTACACCTTC	CASSRPAGSATNYGYTF
NA	NA	TRBV6-2/TRBV6-3	TRBJ2-7	TGTGCCAGCAGTGATCGAACACTCATCTCCTACGAGCAGTACTTC	CASSDRTLISYEQYF
NA	many	TRBV5-1	TRBJ2-5	TGCGCCAGCAGCTTGGTCCCCAGGGAGACCCAGTACTTC	CASSLVPRETQYF
NA	many	TRBV5-1	TRBJ2-2	TGCGCCAGCAGCTTGGAGACTGCAACGAACACCGGGGAGCTGTTTTTT	CASSLETATNTGELFF
NA	few	TRBV7-2	TRBJ2-7	TGTGCCAGCAGCCCCATAACAGCCTACGAGCAGTACTTC	CASSPITAYEQYF
NA	NA	TRBV6-2/TRBV6-3	TRBJ2-5	TGTGCCAGCTTGAGAGGCGCGGACCAAGAGACCCAGTACTTC	CASLRGADQETQYF
NA	few	TRBV7-9	TRBJ2-1	TGTGCCAGCAGCAAGACAGAAAATGAGCAGTTCTTC	CASSKTENEQFF
NA	few	TRBV5-1	TRBJ2-1	TGCGCCAGCAGCCCGTACGGGACCTACAATGAGCAGTTCTTC	CASSPYGTYNEQFF
TRBD2	few	TRBV5-1	TRBJ2-1	TGCGCCAGCAGCCCGACCATTTTAGCGGGGGCCTACAATGAGCAGTTCTTC	CASSPTILAGAYNEQFF
NA	NA	TRBV4-3	TRBJ1-1	TGCGCCAGCAGCCAAGAGGGATCCGTCACTGAAGCTTTCTTT	CASSQEGSVTEAFF
NA	NA	TRBV10-3	TRBJ2-2	TGTGCCACCGGCTTGGAGGAGAACACCGGGGAGCTGTTTTTT	CATGLEENTGELFF
NA	few	TRBV12-3/TRBV12-4	TRBJ2-1	TGTGCCAGCAGTCAATCAGGGGAAGGTGAGCAGTTCTTC	CASSQSGEGEQFF